This T cell receptor beta chain was profiled in a study of blood T cells in healthy people across ages. J was trimmed by 7 bases and V by 4 bases; bases with no gene match: 12. Germline values: CDR1 SEHNR, CDR2 FQNEAQ (reference sequence). This CDR3 contains 15 residues. It was with a sample-barcoded 5' primer and a J-beta primer mix that a second PCR of roughly 6 to 11 cycles was run. TCRdb used MiXCR to reprocess the 5' RACE reads, holding one entry per CDR3 protein. The sample records fewer than 600,000 distinct CDR3 sequences, about a quarter being singletons. This same sample was also part of a study on T cells of mothers and their children. Turning to that study: From each mother came over 8.5 million TCR beta CDR3 reads, and from each child came 2.5 million to 3 million. No clones detected were persistent microchimeric T cell clones.

The gene calls are TRBV7-9 and TRBJ2-5; 7 nucleotides agree with TRBD1. Sequencing was carried out using blood. This TCR came from a boy between 2 and 15 years old in good health. DNA of the CDR3: TGTGCCAGCAGCTGGTCCGGGACAGACTCTAGGACCCAGTACTTC. Protein product: CASSWSGTDSRTQYF.